These 10 T cell receptor beta chains were all obtained from the same sample, sequenced in a study of OX40 agonist ivuxolimab in advanced cancers. The table came from immunoSEQ multiplex PCR; TCRdb's copy has only in-frame clones and leaves some out. The sample comprises approximately 94,000 clones, approximately 89% of which are singletons, and about 0.87% rests with the top ten. The sample in question was CD4+ or CD8+ T cells sorted from blood, obtained in a trial of the OX40 agonist ivuxolimab. These receptors were collected from an adult with an advanced solid tumor such as melanoma, head and neck, liver or kidney cancer.

CDR3 amino acids: CASSPGEPAMIEQYF. In DNA, the CDR3 is TGTGCCAGCAGCCCGGGGGAGCCGGCAATGATCGAGCAGTACTTC. The V and J genes are TRBV7-2 and TRBJ2-7; D is perhaps TRBD2 (6 bases). Germline lookup yields CDR1 SGHTA and CDR2 FQGNSA. This CDR3 is built from 15 residues. Trimming cost V 5 bases and J 6 bases, with 20 bases left between them. Full variable domain (missing parts from reference TRBV7-2 and TRBJ2-7): GAGVSQSPSNKVTEKGKDVELRCDPISGHTALYWYRQSLGQGLEFLIYFQGNSAPDKSGLPSDRFSAERTGGSVSTLTIQRTQQEDSAVYLCASSPGEPAMIEQYFGPGTRLTVT.

The chain employs TRBV30 and TRBJ1-2; D is undetermined. CDR3 length equals 14 residues. Trimming took off 2 bases at V and 3 bases at J, with 13 bases between the two ends. Germline V gene data show CDR1 as GTSNPN and CDR2 as SVGIG (reference sequence). CDR3 nucleotide sequence: TGTGCCTGGAGTAGGACGAGGCAGGACTATGGCTACACCTTC. Translation gives CAWSRTRQDYGYTF.

The chain uses TRBV11-2 and TRBJ2-2; 7 nucleotides align to TRBD2. This CDR3 contains 16 residues. The ends lost 5 bases at V and 7 bases at J; junction bases unmatched: 13. Germline values: CDR1 SGHAT, CDR2 FQNNGV. CDR3: CASSRSGRAYGGELFF. The CDR3 bases are TGTGCCAGCAGCCGGAGTGGGAGGGCTTATGGCGGGGAGCTGTTTTTT.

The gene calls are TRBV7-9 and TRBJ1-1, with D uncertain. CDR3 length: 13 amino acids. From germline, CDR1 is SEHNR and CDR2 FQNEAQ (reference sequence). The ends were cut back, 3 bases at V and 0 bases at J, with 5 bases in the middle. CDR3 residues: CASSLSVNTEAFF. The DNA of the CDR3 is TGTGCCAGCAGCTTGTCAGTGAACACTGAAGCTTTCTTT.

The V and J genes are TRBV7-9 and TRBJ2-7; the D is unclear. The CDR3 loop spans 13 amino acids. The V end was cut by 6 bases, the J end by 5 bases, with 14 bases between. CDR1 and CDR2 from the germline V gene are SEHNR and FQNEAQ (reference sequence). In DNA, the CDR3 is TGTGCCAGCAGTTACGACAAGGTCGACGAGCAGTACTTC. Protein: CASSYDKVDEQYF.

The chain couples TRBV9 to TRBJ2-7; TRBD2 might be the D (5 bases). The germline V gene encodes CDR1 SGDLS and CDR2 YYNGEE. V lost 4 bases and J 5 bases, leaving 16 bases between the germline ends. This CDR3 spans 14 amino acids. The chain's CDR3 is CASSTRWENNEQYF. CDR3 nucleotide sequence: TGTGCCAGCAGCACCAGGTGGGAGAACAACGAGCAGTACTTC.

The chain carries TRBV21-1 and TRBJ2-5; the table calls TRBD1, which could not be checked here. The better agreement between TRBJ2-7 and the DNA end casts doubt on the J call. TRBV21-1 is described as a pseudogene. This CDR3 contains 16 residues. In DNA, the CDR3 is TGTGCCAGCAGCACGTCATACCGCAGGGGGCGCAACGAGCAGTACTTC. Translated: CASSTSYRRGRNEQYF.

The genes are TRBV28 and TRBJ2-7; weak D call: TRBD2 (6 bases). Germline loops: CDR1 MDHEN, CDR2 SYDVKM. Between the trimmed V and J ends, which lost 8 bases and 3 bases, there was a span of 14 bases. The CDR3 is 13 amino acids. CDR3 protein: CASGGGRYYEQYF. For the CDR3, the DNA is TGTGCCAGCGGAGGAGGGCGGTACTACGAGCAGTACTTC.

J is TRBJ1-1 and V is TRBV11-1; 7 bases are shared with TRBD1. V lost 1 base to trimming and J lost 3 bases; unmatched junction nucleotides: 8. The CDR3 length is 16 residues. Germline assignment: CDR1 SGHAT and CDR2 FQDESV (reference sequence). In nucleotides, the CDR3 is TGTGCCAGCAGCTTAGGCAGGGGGATTTGGGACACTGAAGCTTTCTTT. This encodes CASSLGRGIWDTEAFF.

The rearrangement joins TRBV19 to TRBJ2-3, with a possible D match to TRBD1 (6 bases). Deletions cut 0 bases from V and 6 bases from J, with 10 bases between. There are 14 residues in the CDR3. CDR1 and CDR2 (germline): LNHDA, SQIVND (reference sequence). The CDR3 DNA follows: TGTGCCAGTAGTATAGATGCAGGGGTGGATACGCAGTATTTT. It is translated as CASSIDAGVDTQYF.